This entry lists 7 T cell receptor beta chains sequenced from one sample in a study of cytomegalovirus exposure and HLA in healthy donors. The study ran its PCR with 60 Vbeta and 13 Jbeta primers. Produced via immunoSEQ multiplex PCR; TCRdb's table is partial and in-frame only. Here the sample table reports 150,000 to 200,000 clones. Sequenced material: PBMCs. The source is a young woman in good health and CMV-seropositive.

The rearrangement uses TRBV11-3 and TRBJ2-7; D is uncertain. Trimming took off 2 bases at V and 3 bases at J, with 8 bases between the two ends. Germline CDR1 and CDR2: SGHNT and YENEEA. This CDR3 is 13 amino acids long. CDR3 nucleotide sequence: TGTGCCAGCAGCTTACCGTCCCTCTACGAGCAGTACTTC. Translated: CASSLPSLYEQYF.

The chain joins TRBV30 to TRBJ2-2; a possible D gene is TRBD2 (6 bases). Per the germline V gene, CDR1 is GTSNPN and CDR2 is SVGIG (reference sequence). Deletions cut 2 bases from V and 6 bases from J, with 16 bases between. The CDR3 has 15 residues. The CDR3 DNA is TGTGCCTGGAGTTTGGGACTGGGTGGATCCGGGGAGCTGTTTTTT. Translated: CAWSLGLGGSGELFF.

The rearrangement joins TRBV6-5 to TRBJ2-5; 10 bases map to TRBD2. Germline V gene lookup returns CDR1 MNHEY and CDR2 SVGAGI. The V gene end was trimmed by 5 bases and the J gene end by 5 bases; junction bases not matched to a gene: 8. The CDR3 consists of 15 residues. CDR3 residues: CASSRAGGPWETQYF. The CDR3 coding sequence is TGTGCCAGCAGTCGAGCGGGGGGGCCGTGGGAGACCCAGTACTTC.

The chain has TRBV12-5 and TRBJ1-5, with unresolved D. V shed 1 base and J shed 6 bases, with 10 bases lying between them. The CDR3 runs 14 residues. Germline assignment: CDR1 LGHNT and CDR2 FRNRAP. The CDR3 is CASGLAPGGQPQHF. CDR3 sequence (DNA): TGTGCTAGTGGTTTGGCACCGGGAGGTCAGCCCCAGCATTTT.

The chain employs TRBV27 and TRBJ1-4; 7 bases agree with TRBD1. The CDR3 contains 18 residues. Per the germline V gene, CDR1 is MNHEY and CDR2 is SMNVEV (reference sequence). The junction had 19 bases not matched to a gene; V was cut back by 5 bases and J by 7 bases. Written as DNA, the CDR3 is TGTGCCAGCAGTCTTATGGGGGCAACAGGGGATCAACGTGAAAAACTGTTTTTT. Its protein product is CASSLMGATGDQREKLFF.

CDR3 bases: TGTGCCAGCAGCTTCGGGACAGACAATGAGCAGTTCTTC. This translates into CASSFGTDNEQFF. The chain joins TRBV5-7 to TRBJ2-1, with TRBD1 matching over 7 bases. TRBV5-7 qualifies as an ORF whose function is uncertain. The CDR3 extends over 13 amino acids. The J segment lost 5 bases and the V segment lost 2 bases, leaving 1 base of the junction unmatched.

This chain uses TRBV5-1 with TRBJ2-7, with TRBD1 identical over 8 bases. This CDR3 comprises 15 residues. CDR1 is SGHRS and CDR2 is YFSETQ in the germline V gene. The junction had 12 bases not matched to a gene; V was cut back by 4 bases and J by 6 bases. The CDR3 DNA follows: TGCGCCAGCAGCGCCCGCGGACAGGGCGGAGGCGAGCAGTACTTC. Its protein product is CASSARGQGGGEQYF.